Listed here is a single T cell receptor beta chain. Its cognate antigen is unknown. Trimming took 3 bases from V and 3 from J; bases not matched to a gene: 2. In germline, CDR1 is MRHNA, CDR2 SNTAGT. This CDR3 region has 14 residues. This entry belongs to a study of cytomegalovirus exposure and HLA in healthy donors. Study details: Previous work identified roughly 120 million unique TCR beta sequences from roughly 170 million T cells. Study-wide findings and caveats: For most TCR beta V segments, an earlier analysis put the productive rate at about 87% or about 30% of the time. Listed as cytomegalovirus-associated were 150 to 200 TCR beta chains. Sequencing depth roughly uniform across donors was assumed in presence/absence analyses.

PCR employed 60 Vbeta and 13 Jbeta primers. Clones were read by immunoSEQ multiplex PCR, and TCRdb kept only the in-frame ones, dropping some. The sample contains about 120,000 clones, roughly 80% of which appear only once. The chain combines TRBV6-4 with TRBJ2-1; 7 bases agree with TRBD2. The source material was PBMCs. This TCR was sampled from a woman in her twenties or thirties in good health and CMV-seropositive. CDR3 sequence reads: CASSETGGYNEQFF. CDR3 DNA sequence: TGTGCCAGCAGTGAAACGGGAGGCTACAATGAGCAGTTCTTC.